This passage covers 24 T cell receptor beta chains from one sample sequenced in a study of blood T cell repertoires in COVID-19. Clones were read by immunoSEQ multiplex PCR, and TCRdb kept only the in-frame ones, dropping some. The data show about 310,000 clones, around 89% seen once. Sample: peripheral blood. All receptors come from a middle-aged woman with COVID-19, enrolled during active disease.

This chain links TRBV10-3 with TRBJ2-3; TRBD2 is a possible D gene (7 bases). The CDR3 extends over 16 amino acids. V lost 0 bases to trimming and J lost 3 bases, with 13 bases between them. Germline CDR1 reads ENHRY; CDR2 reads SYGVKD. The CDR3, as DNA: TGTGCCATCAGTGAGTCCGTGGGGGGGGCTACAGATACGCAGTATTTT. Protein: CAISESVGGATDTQYF.

The CDR3 is CASGFSGYDTQYF. The CDR3 DNA reads TGTGCTAGTGGTTTCTCAGGGTACGATACGCAGTATTTT. The chain employs TRBV12-5 and TRBJ2-3; D is possibly TRBD1 (5 bases). V lost 3 bases and J 6 bases, leaving 10 bases between the germline ends. In germline, CDR1 is LGHNT, CDR2 FRNRAP. The CDR3 has 13 residues.

The chain employs TRBV12-5 and TRBJ2-1; 9 nucleotides line up with TRBD1. The CDR3 loop spans 15 amino acids. Germline V gene sequence: CDR1 LGHNT, CDR2 FRNRAP. V lost 6 bases to trimming and J lost 4 bases; unmatched junction nucleotides: 7. CDR3 sequence: CASGTGQGQYNEQFF. CDR3 sequence (DNA): TGTGCTAGTGGCACGGGACAGGGTCAGTACAATGAGCAGTTCTTC.

This clone turned up a few times. The chain recombines TRBV19 with TRBJ1-1, with D tentatively TRBD1 (5 bases). V lost 10 bases, J lost 5 bases, and 17 bases lay in between. This CDR3 spans 13 amino acids. Germline-derived CDR1 and CDR2 are LNHDA and SQIVND (reference sequence). The CDR3 protein is CATRLLGRTEAFF. DNA for the CDR3: TGTGCCACACGACTGCTGGGGCGGACTGAAGCTTTCTTT. Variable domain in full (rest from reference TRBV19 and TRBJ1-1): DGGITQSPKYLFRKEGQNVTLSCEQNLNHDAMYWYRQDPGQGLRLIYYSQIVNDFQKGDIAEGYSVSREKKESFPLTVTSAQKNPTAFYLCATRLLGRTEAFFGQGTRLTVV.

In this sample, this clone turned up a few times. The chain links TRBV30 to TRBJ1-2, with D unresolved. V gave up 3 bases and J gave up 2 bases, with 13 bases separating them. The CDR3 has 14 amino acids. Germline loops: CDR1 GTSNPN, CDR2 SVGIG (reference sequence). CDR3 in DNA: TGTGCCTGGAGATCGGGGTCCTACAACTATGGCTACACCTTC. It yields the protein CAWRSGSYNYGYTF.

V usage is TRBV7-3 and J usage is TRBJ2-3; 11 bases match TRBD2. Germline-derived CDR1 and CDR2 are SGHTA and FQGTGA. V shed 4 bases and J 1 base; nucleotides not matched to a gene: 1. The CDR3 is 15 amino acids. CDR3 in DNA: TGTGCCAGCAGCTCGGGACTAGCGGGCACAGATACGCAGTATTTT. This sequence encodes CASSSGLAGTDTQYF.

The V call is TRBV7-9, the J call TRBJ1-4; 7 bases align to TRBD1. The CDR3 is made up of 14 amino acids. V lost 5 bases to trimming and J lost 8 bases; unmatched junction nucleotides: 8. Germline CDR1 reads SEHNR; CDR2 reads FQNEAQ (reference sequence). DNA of the CDR3: TGTGCCAGCAGCCCCCTAGGGGGCAGGGAAAAACTGTTTTTT. Translated: CASSPLGGREKLFF.

The CDR3 coding sequence is TGTGCCAGCAGTTACTCGACAGGGGCGCTTTATGAGCAGTACTTC. Protein: CASSYSTGALYEQYF. The J gene is TRBJ2-7, the V gene TRBV6-5, with 8 bases matching TRBD1. There are 15 residues in the CDR3. J gave up 7 bases and V 0 bases, and 8 bases lay outside the gene matches. Per the germline V gene, CDR1 is MNHEY and CDR2 is SVGAGI.

The J gene is TRBJ2-1, the V gene TRBV9; maybe TRBD2 (6 bases). The germline gives CDR1 SGDLS, CDR2 YYNGEE. Deletions cut 3 bases from V and 5 bases from J, with 12 bases between. CDR3 size: 14 residues. This chain's CDR3 is CASSGLGSNNEQFF. The CDR3 coding sequence is TGTGCCAGCAGCGGACTAGGTAGCAACAATGAGCAGTTCTTC. The complete variable domain, with remaining parts taken from reference TRBV9 and TRBJ2-1, reads DSGVTQTPKHLITATGQRVTLRCSPRSGDLSVYWYQQSLDQGLQFLIQYYNGEERAKGNILERFSAQQFPDLHSELNLSSLELGDSALYFCASSGLGSNNEQFFGPGTRLTVL.

This chain uses TRBV28 with TRBJ2-5; maybe TRBD1 (6 bases). The CDR3 consists of 15 residues. Trimming removed 7 bases from V and 2 bases from J, with 17 bases in between. In germline, CDR1 is MDHEN, CDR2 SYDVKM. CDR3 DNA: TGTGCCAGCATTCCCTCAGGGACACTTCAAGAGACCCAGTACTTC. Translation: CASIPSGTLQETQYF.

This clone was recorded only once. V usage is TRBV12-5 and J usage is TRBJ2-7; unclear D gene. The CDR3 is 16 amino acids. V was pared by 0 bases and J by 3 bases, with 15 bases between. The V gene's germline CDR1 is LGHNT and CDR2 FRNRAP. CDR3 region: CASGLVLLSDFYEQYF. The CDR3 bases are TGTGCTAGTGGTTTGGTACTCCTTTCAGACTTCTACGAGCAGTACTTC.

This clone was counted a few times. CDR3 in amino acids: CASSEGHGTNTEAFF. In DNA, the CDR3 is TGTGCCAGCAGCGAGGGACACGGGACGAACACTGAAGCTTTCTTT. The chain has TRBV9 and TRBJ1-1; a weak D match, TRBD1 (6 bases). The CDR3 is 15 amino acids. Per germline, CDR1 SGDLS and CDR2 YYNGEE. V was trimmed by 3 bases and J by 1 base, leaving 13 bases between them.

For this clone: This specimen includes other DNA sequences encoding the same CDR3. The chain combines TRBV28 with TRBJ1-1, with a possible D match to TRBD1 (6 bases). CDR1 is MDHEN and CDR2 is SYDVKM in the germline V gene. With 5 bases removed from V and 2 bases from J, the gap between germline ends came to 15 bases. The length of the CDR3 is 15 residues. The CDR3 DNA reads TGTGCCAGCAGTCCACGGGGAGGGGGAAACACTGAAGCTTTCTTT. Translated: CASSPRGGGNTEAFF.

The rearrangement uses TRBV5-1 and TRBJ1-1, with 7 bases aligning to TRBD1. From germline, CDR1 is SGHRS and CDR2 YFSETQ. V trimming: 4 bases; J trimming: 1 base; junction bases outside the gene matches: 10. This CDR3 region has 16 residues. For the CDR3, the DNA is TGCGCCAGCAGCCCTCAGGGGGAATTTGGGAACACTGAAGCTTTCTTT. The encoded protein is CASSPQGEFGNTEAFF.

In regard to this clone: The identical CDR3 is also encoded by other nucleotide sequences in the sample. DNA of the CDR3: TGTGCCAGCTCACCAACCGGAGGCAACACTGAAGCTTTCTTT. Translated, it gives CASSPTGGNTEAFF. The gene calls are TRBV18 and TRBJ1-1; D is undetermined. The germline V and J ends were trimmed by 2 bases and 2 bases, with 9 bases remaining between them. CDR1 is KGHSH and CDR2 is LQKENI in the germline V gene. CDR3 length: 14 amino acids.

This chain joins TRBV3-1 (or the pseudogene TRBV3-2) and TRBJ1-2, with 9 bases fitting TRBD1. Germline-derived CDR1 and CDR2 are LGHDT and YNNKEL (reference sequence). J gave up 7 bases and V 4 bases, and 7 bases lay outside the gene matches. The CDR3 has 14 amino acids. Here the CDR3 reads CASSPTTGGSGYTF. The DNA of the CDR3 is TGTGCCAGCAGCCCTACGACAGGGGGGTCTGGCTACACCTTC.

This rearrangement joins TRBV10-3 to TRBJ1-5; no clear D. The germline CDR1 and CDR2 sequences are ENHRY and SYGVKD. CDR3 length: 13 amino acids. The V end lost 3 bases, the J end lost 7 bases, and 10 bases lay between the germline ends. In DNA, the CDR3 is TGTGCCATCAGTGAACTCGGAGGCCAGCCCCAGCATTTT. It codes for CAISELGGQPQHF.

This clone was observed a few times. The chain links TRBV4-1 to TRBJ2-7; a possible D gene is TRBD1 (6 bases). Trimming left V 1 base short and J 7 bases short, with 17 bases between. The germline CDR1 and CDR2 sequences are MGHRA and YSYEKL. This CDR3 has 15 residues. The CDR3 region has the DNA TGCGCCAGCAGCCAAGGGACACAGGGCCCGAGGGAGCAGTACTTC. It specifies CASSQGTQGPREQYF.

This clone was detected once. The genes are TRBV2 and TRBJ2-7; 11 positions match TRBD2. After removal of 6 bases from V and 5 bases from J, the junction contained 9 bases not matched to a gene. Germline CDR1 reads SNHLY; CDR2 reads FYNNEI. The CDR3 contains 15 residues. The CDR3 spells CASRRSATSGNEQYF. DNA of the CDR3: TGTGCCAGCAGGCGAAGTGCGACTAGCGGGAACGAGCAGTACTTC. Full variable domain (outside the CDR3, taken from reference TRBV2 and TRBJ2-7): EPEVTQTPSHQVTQMGQEVILRCVPISNHLYFYWYRQILGQKVEFLVSFYNNEISEKSEIFDDQFSVERPDGSNFTLKIRSTKLEDSAMYFCASRRSATSGNEQYFGPGTRLTVT.

This chain links TRBV4-3 with TRBJ2-1; TRBD2 matches 7 bases. V gave up 1 base and J gave up 0 bases; unmatched junction bases: 6. Germline V gene data show CDR1 as LGHNA and CDR2 as YSLEER. The CDR3 runs to 17 residues. CDR3 loop: CASSQAGRSSSYNEQFF. Written as DNA, the CDR3 is TGCGCCAGCAGCCAAGCCGGGAGGTCGAGCTCCTACAATGAGCAGTTCTTC.

The genes are TRBV3-1 (or the pseudogene TRBV3-2) and TRBJ1-1, with D maybe TRBD1 (5 bases). Germline-derived CDR1 and CDR2 are LGHDT and YNNKEL (reference sequence). With 4 bases removed from V and 0 bases from J, the gap between germline ends came to 9 bases. The CDR3 totals 14 residues. The CDR3 nucleotides are TGTGCCAGCAGCCGGGGGGTAATGAACACTGAAGCTTTCTTT. This codes for CASSRGVMNTEAFF.

The chain is built from TRBV4-3 and TRBJ1-6, with D maybe TRBD1 (5 bases). Trimming left V 0 bases short and J 0 bases short, with 9 bases between. Germline assignment: CDR1 LGHNA and CDR2 YSLEER. The CDR3 is 17 residues long. Here the CDR3 reads CASSQDPGGSYNSPLHF. DNA for the CDR3: TGCGCCAGCAGCCAAGATCCGGGGGGCTCCTATAATTCACCCCTCCACTTT.

The gene calls are TRBV23-1 and TRBJ1-2, with TRBD1 identical over 7 bases. TRBV23-1 belongs to the ORF category, with a function that is uncertain. The J segment lost 3 bases and the V segment lost 3 bases, leaving 7 bases of the junction unmatched. The CDR3 extends over 15 amino acids. CDR3 sequence reads: CASSHPDRKYYGYTF. The DNA of the CDR3 is TGCGCCAGCAGTCACCCGGACAGGAAATACTATGGCTACACCTTC.

The chain recombines TRBV12-3 or TRBV12-4 with TRBJ1-5; no reliable D call. This CDR3 is 12 amino acids long. The ends were cut back, 6 bases at V and 4 bases at J, with 7 bases in the middle. The CDR3 DNA follows: TGTGCCAGCAGCCCCAGAAATCAGCCCCAGCATTTT. Its translation: CASSPRNQPQHF.